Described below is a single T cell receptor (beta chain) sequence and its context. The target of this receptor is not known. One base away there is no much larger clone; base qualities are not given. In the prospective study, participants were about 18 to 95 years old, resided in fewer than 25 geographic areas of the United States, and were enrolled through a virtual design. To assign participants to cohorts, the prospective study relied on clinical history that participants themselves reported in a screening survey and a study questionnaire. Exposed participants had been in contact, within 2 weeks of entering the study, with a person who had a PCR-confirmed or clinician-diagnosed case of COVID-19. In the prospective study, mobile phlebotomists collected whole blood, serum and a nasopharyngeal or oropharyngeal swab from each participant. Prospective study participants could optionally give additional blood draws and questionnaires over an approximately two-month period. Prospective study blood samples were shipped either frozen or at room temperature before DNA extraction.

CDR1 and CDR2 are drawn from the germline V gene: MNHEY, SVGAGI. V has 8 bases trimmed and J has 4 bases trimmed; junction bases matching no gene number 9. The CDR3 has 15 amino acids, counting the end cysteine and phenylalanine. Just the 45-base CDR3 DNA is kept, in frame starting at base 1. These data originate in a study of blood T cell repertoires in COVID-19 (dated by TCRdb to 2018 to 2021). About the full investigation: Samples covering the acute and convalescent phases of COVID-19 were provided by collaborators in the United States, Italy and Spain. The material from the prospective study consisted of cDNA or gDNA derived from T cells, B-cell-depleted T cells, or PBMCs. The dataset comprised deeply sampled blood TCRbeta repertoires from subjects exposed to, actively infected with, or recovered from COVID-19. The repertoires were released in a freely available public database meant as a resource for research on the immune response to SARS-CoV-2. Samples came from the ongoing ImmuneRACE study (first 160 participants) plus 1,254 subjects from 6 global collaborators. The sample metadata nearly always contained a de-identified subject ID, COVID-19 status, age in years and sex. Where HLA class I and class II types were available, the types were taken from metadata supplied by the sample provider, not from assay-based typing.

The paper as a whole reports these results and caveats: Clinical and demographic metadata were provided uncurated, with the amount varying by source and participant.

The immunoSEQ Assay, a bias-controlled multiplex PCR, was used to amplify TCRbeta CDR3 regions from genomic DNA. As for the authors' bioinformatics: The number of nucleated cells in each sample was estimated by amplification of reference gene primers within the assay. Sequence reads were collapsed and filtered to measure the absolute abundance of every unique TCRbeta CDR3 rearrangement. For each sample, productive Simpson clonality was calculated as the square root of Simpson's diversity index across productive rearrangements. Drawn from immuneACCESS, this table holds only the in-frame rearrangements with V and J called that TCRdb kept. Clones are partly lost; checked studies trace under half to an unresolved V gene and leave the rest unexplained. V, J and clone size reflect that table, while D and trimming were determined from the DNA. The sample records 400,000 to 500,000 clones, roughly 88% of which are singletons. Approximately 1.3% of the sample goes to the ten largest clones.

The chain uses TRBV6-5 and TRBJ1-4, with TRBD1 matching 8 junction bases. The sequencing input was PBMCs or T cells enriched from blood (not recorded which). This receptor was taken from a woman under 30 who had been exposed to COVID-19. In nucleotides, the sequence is TGTGCCAGCCGGACAGGGTCTAGTGTTAATGAAAAACTGTTTTTT. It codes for CASRTGSSVNEKLFF.